The next 15 T cell receptor beta chains were all read from a single sample in a study of T cell repertoires in ileal Crohn's disease. The time point: neoterminal ileum biopsy at postoperative endoscopy, about 6 months after surgery. Produced via immunoSEQ multiplex PCR; TCRdb's table is partial and in-frame only. The sample lists about 15,000 clones; approximately 80% were seen once. Sequencing used ileal tissue. These receptors were collected from an adult with Crohn's disease.

This clone was counted only a few times. The rearrangement joins TRBV5-6 to TRBJ1-1; D not resolved. Germline assignment: CDR1 SGHDT and CDR2 YYEEEE. This CDR3 has 13 amino acids. V dropped 6 bases and J dropped 6 bases, with 15 bases sitting between them. The CDR3 sequence is CASTDMGLPEAFF. The DNA of the CDR3 is TGTGCCAGCACCGACATGGGTCTCCCTGAAGCTTTCTTT.

The CDR3 DNA sequence: TGCGCCAGCAGTCCCAGCCCCTACAATGAGCAGTTCTTC. It is translated as CASSPSPYNEQFF. The chain has TRBV10-1 and TRBJ2-1; D gene unclear. CDR1 and CDR2 (germline): WNHNN, SYGVQD (reference sequence). The CDR3 length is 13 residues. V was pared by 5 bases and J by 2 bases, with 7 bases between.

On this clone itself: The same CDR3 arises from other DNA sequences in this sample as well. The J gene is TRBJ1-5, the V gene TRBV6-1, with 9 bases aligning to TRBD1. Germline V gene sequence: CDR1 MNHNS, CDR2 SASEGT. The CDR3 is 15 residues long. Trimming removed 4 bases from V and 7 bases from J; junction bases left unmatched: 8. The CDR3 nucleotides read TGTGCCAGCAGTGGCAACAGGGGGCTAGGCCAGCCCCAGCATTTT. Translated, it gives CASSGNRGLGQPQHF.

The chain recombines TRBV7-3 with TRBJ1-1, with unresolved D. The V end was cut by 5 bases, the J end by 1 base, with 11 bases between. Germline CDR1 reads SGHTA; CDR2 reads FQGTGA. The CDR3 loop spans 14 amino acids. The CDR3 coding sequence is TGTGCCAGCAGCCTCGGCCATGGGAACACTGAAGCTTTCTTT. Translating gives CASSLGHGNTEAFF. The variable domain in full, completed from reference TRBV7-3 and TRBJ1-1, reads GAGVSQTPSNKVTEKGKYVELRCDPISGHTALYWYRQSLGQGPEFLIYFQGTGAADDSGLPNDRFFAVRPEGSVSTLKIQRTERGDSAVYLCASSLGHGNTEAFFGQGTRLTVV.

CDR3: CASSSQGSGYTF. The CDR3 nucleotides read TGCGCCAGCAGCTCGCAGGGGAGTGGCTACACCTTC. The chain uses TRBV5-1 and TRBJ1-2, with a weak D call TRBD1 (6 bases). Germline V gives CDR1 SGHRS, CDR2 YFSETQ. The CDR3 contains 12 residues. V lost 3 bases to trimming and J lost 7 bases, with 10 bases between them.

The chain joins TRBV4-3 to TRBJ2-2; 10 nucleotides agree with TRBD2. There are 18 residues in the CDR3. Germline trimming cut 4 bases from V and 4 bases from J; bases unmatched to any gene: 12. Per the germline V gene, CDR1 is LGHNA and CDR2 is YSLEER. CDR3 DNA: TGCGCCAGCAGCCCCCACCGTGGTAGCGGGAGGAGCACCGGGGAGCTGTTTTTT. As protein: CASSPHRGSGRSTGELFF.

The rearrangement uses TRBV19 and TRBJ1-2; 10 bases are shared with TRBD1. The CDR3 is 16 amino acids. Germline V lookup: CDR1 LNHDA, CDR2 SQIVND (reference sequence). Germline trimming cut 6 bases from V and 2 bases from J; bases unmatched to any gene: 9. CDR3 amino acids: CASSPPLGQGNYGYTF. CDR3 coding DNA: TGTGCCAGTAGCCCCCCTTTGGGACAGGGGAACTATGGCTACACCTTC.

The gene calls are TRBV19 and TRBJ1-5; D remains unclear. CDR3 length: 14 amino acids. Trimming stripped 4 bases from V and 0 bases from J, with 7 bases between. Germline V gene lookup returns CDR1 LNHDA and CDR2 SQIVND (reference sequence). The CDR3 spells CASSTKFSNQPQHF. As DNA, the CDR3 is TGTGCCAGTAGTACTAAGTTTAGCAATCAGCCCCAGCATTTT. Combining the CDR3 with reference TRBV19 and TRBJ1-5 gives the whole variable domain DGGITQSPKYLFRKEGQNVTLSCEQNLNHDAMYWYRQDPGQGLRLIYYSQIVNDFQKGDIAEGYSVSREKKESFPLTVTSAQKNPTAFYLCASSTKFSNQPQHFGDGTRLSIL.

The chain links TRBV7-2 to TRBJ1-6; 7 bases are a match to TRBD1. The CDR3 runs 13 residues. V lost 5 bases and J lost 13; bases outside the gene matches: 8. Germline V gene lookup returns CDR1 SGHTA and CDR2 FQGNSA. The CDR3 nucleotides are TGTGCCAGCAGCAACCAGAAGGACAGGCCCCTCCACTTT. This encodes CASSNQKDRPLHF.

The V call is TRBV5-1, the J call TRBJ2-2; 8 bases are shared with TRBD2. CDR3 length equals 16 residues. Germline CDR1 is SGHRS and CDR2 is YFSETQ. V gave up 0 bases and J gave up 5 bases; unmatched junction bases: 6. CDR3 nucleotides: TGCGCCAGCAGCTTGGGAGGACTAGCTTCGACCGGGGAGCTGTTTTTT. Its translation is CASSLGGLASTGELFF.

The chain recombines TRBV19 with TRBJ2-6; 7 bases agree with TRBD1. Looked up from germline, CDR1 is LNHDA and CDR2 is SQIVND (reference sequence). The CDR3 spans 16 residues. After removal of 6 bases from V and 0 bases from J, the junction contained 5 bases not matched to a gene. The CDR3 DNA sequence: TGTGCCAGTAGAAACAGGGGAGCCTCTGGGGCCAACGTCCTGACTTTC. This sequence encodes CASRNRGASGANVLTF. Full variable domain (missing parts from reference TRBV19 and TRBJ2-6): DGGITQSPKYLFRKEGQNVTLSCEQNLNHDAMYWYRQDPGQGLRLIYYSQIVNDFQKGDIAEGYSVSREKKESFPLTVTSAQKNPTAFYLCASRNRGASGANVLTFGAGSRLTVL.

The rearrangement uses TRBV12-5 and TRBJ2-2; 7 bases match TRBD1. The J segment lost 3 bases and the V segment lost 2 bases, leaving 6 bases of the junction unmatched. The CDR3 has 16 residues. The V gene's germline CDR1 is LGHNT and CDR2 FRNRAP. CDR3 sequence reads: CASGLRAGGDTGELFF. CDR3 DNA sequence: TGTGCTAGTGGTTTGAGGGCAGGGGGAGACACCGGGGAGCTGTTTTTT.

This chain links TRBV7-2 with TRBJ1-1, with 7 nucleotides matching TRBD1. The V gene end was trimmed by 3 bases and the J gene end by 1 base; junction bases not matched to a gene: 5. Germline V gene data show CDR1 as SGHTA and CDR2 as FQGNSA. The CDR3 spans 15 residues. DNA of the CDR3: TGTGCCAGCAGCTTGGTGGGGACAGCGAACACTGAAGCTTTCTTT. The encoded protein is CASSLVGTANTEAFF. Complete variable domain (other parts from reference TRBV7-2 and TRBJ1-1): GAGVSQSPSNKVTEKGKDVELRCDPISGHTALYWYRQSLGQGLEFLIYFQGNSAPDKSGLPSDRFSAERTGGSVSTLTIQRTQQEDSAVYLCASSLVGTANTEAFFGQGTRLTVV.

The count of this clone is one. This chain joins TRBV7-2 and TRBJ2-1; the match to TRBD2 covers 7 bases. Trimming cost V 5 bases and J 4 bases; bases outside gene matches: 2. Germline V gene lookup returns CDR1 SGHTA and CDR2 FQGNSA. The CDR3 contains 13 residues. Written as DNA, the CDR3 is TGTGCCAGCAGCACGGGACTATACAATGAGCAGTTCTTC. Amino acid sequence: CASSTGLYNEQFF.

The chain has TRBV2 and TRBJ1-2; maybe TRBD1 (6 bases). Germline-derived CDR1 and CDR2 are SNHLY and FYNNEI. V was shortened by 6 bases and J by 8 bases, with 19 bases between the two germline ends. The CDR3 length is 14 residues. CDR3 nucleotide sequence: TGTGCCAGCAGACTCGCACAGGGATCGGGGGGCTACACCTTC. Residues: CASRLAQGSGGYTF.